A single sample is the source of the 3 T cell receptor beta chains below, sequenced in a study of early T cells in non-severe SARS-CoV-2 infection. One entry per CDR3 protein results from TCRdb running MiXCR on the 5' RACE reads. The sample lists tens of thousands of distinct CDR3 sequences; roughly 5.7% were seen once. Material: whole blood, obtained at baseline. The origin of the receptors is an adult who was a healthcare worker with PCR-confirmed SARS-CoV-2 infection or an uninfected control (not recorded which).

Ten or more counts support this clonotype. The CDR3 loop reads CASRRGQAGELFF. As DNA, the CDR3 is TGTGCCAGCAGGAGGGGGCAGGCCGGGGAGCTGTTTTTT. V is TRBV6-1 and J is TRBJ2-2; TRBD1 aligns across 7 bases. Germline CDR1 and CDR2: MNHNS and SASEGT. The CDR3 consists of 13 residues. Trimming at V came to 6 bases and at J to 6 bases, leaving 4 bases not matched to a gene.

This clonotype has ten or more counts. The chain recombines TRBV20-1 with TRBJ2-1, with 16 bases that match TRBD2. The length of the CDR3 is 17 residues. Trimming removed 8 bases from V and 1 base from J; junction bases left unmatched: 8. Germline values: CDR1 DFQATT, CDR2 SNEGSKA (reference sequence). CDR3: CSLPGTSGRGSYNEQFF. The DNA for the CDR3 is TGCAGTCTTCCCGGGACTAGCGGGAGGGGGTCCTACAATGAGCAGTTCTTC.

The V gene is TRBV19, the J gene TRBJ2-2; D assignment may be TRBD1 or TRBD2 (5 bases each). CDR1 LNHDA and CDR2 SQIVND come from the germline V gene (reference sequence). This CDR3 is 13 amino acids long. The ends were cut back, 5 bases at V and 8 bases at J, with 12 bases in the middle. The CDR3 coding sequence is TGTGCCAGTAGTTCATCCGGGACGGGGGAGCTGTTTTTT. Its protein is CASSSSGTGELFF.